What follows is one T cell receptor (beta chain) and its context. This specimen comes from a study of radiotherapy plus CTLA-4 blockade in lung cancer. Produced via immunoSEQ multiplex PCR; TCRdb's table is partial and in-frame only. The data hold 89,000 or so clones, with around four fifths observed a single time. Deletions cut 5 bases from V and 4 bases from J, with 21 bases between. This CDR3 comprises 16 residues. The germline V gene encodes CDR1 MNHEY and CDR2 SMNVEV (reference sequence). The sample was peripheral blood, taken from a patient treated with radiotherapy plus ipilimumab. V is TRBV27 and J is TRBJ2-7; TRBD2 is a possible D gene (6 bases). This TCR was sampled from a human donor with non-small cell lung cancer who had a partial response to radiotherapy plus ipilimumab. The CDR3 loop reads CASSRPGRGGGYEQYF. The CDR3 nucleotides are TGTGCCAGCAGTCGCCCGGGACGGGGAGGAGGGTACGAGCAGTACTTC.